Following are 23 T cell receptor beta chains from one sample sequenced in a study of blood T cell repertoires in COVID-19. This table comes from immunoSEQ multiplex PCR, and its TCRdb copy is limited to in-frame clones, with some not included. The sample shows about 130,000 clones, 75% to 90% of them seen only once. Sequencing used peripheral blood. These receptor sequences come from a human donor in a cohort sampled during active COVID-19.

V and J are TRBV5-1 and TRBJ2-3; 8 bases are a match to TRBD2. After removal of 0 bases from V and 2 bases from J, the junction contained 8 bases not matched to a gene. CDR1 SGHRS and CDR2 YFSETQ come from the germline V gene. The CDR3 is 17 amino acids. The CDR3 nucleotides are TGCGCCAGCAGCTTGGGGACGGGGGGGCGTAACACAGATACGCAGTATTTT. This translates into CASSLGTGGRNTDTQYF. Together with reference TRBV5-1 and TRBJ2-3, the CDR3 gives the full variable domain: KAGVTQTPRYLIKTRGQQVTLSCSPISGHRSVSWYQQTPGQGLQFLFEYFSETQRNKGNFPGRFSGRQFSNSRSEMNVSTLELGDSALYLCASSLGTGGRNTDTQYFGPGTRLTVL.

The rearrangement uses TRBV30 and TRBJ2-1, with 8 bases that match TRBD2. The CDR3 runs 16 residues. J lost 3 bases, V lost 2 bases, and 9 bases had no gene match. The V gene's germline CDR1 is GTSNPN and CDR2 SVGIG (reference sequence). In nucleotides, the CDR3 is TGTGCCTGGAGTAGAGTTGGGACTAGGGTCTACAATGAGCAGTTCTTC. This sequence encodes CAWSRVGTRVYNEQFF.

This sequence joins TRBV11-2 and TRBJ2-5; 7 nucleotides line up with TRBD1. This CDR3 region has 17 residues. With 1 base clipped from V and 4 bases from J, the junction kept 12 bases outside the gene matches. CDR1 SGHAT and CDR2 FQNNGV come from the germline V gene. The CDR3 DNA is TGTGCCAGCAGCTTAGCTAGGGACAGTATATCCAGAGAGACCCAGTACTTC. This encodes CASSLARDSISRETQYF.

The CDR3, as DNA: TGTGCCAGCTCACAGGGGTCCTACGAGCAGTACTTC. Encoded protein: CASSQGSYEQYF. V and J are TRBV28 and TRBJ2-7; TRBD1 matches 7 bases. With 8 bases clipped from V and 1 base from J, the junction kept 2 bases outside the gene matches. The V gene's germline CDR1 is MDHEN and CDR2 SYDVKM. The CDR3 sequence is 12 residues long.

V gene TRBV7-2 combines with J gene TRBJ1-6; no clear D gene. The V end lost 0 bases, the J end lost 4 bases, and 7 bases lay between the germline ends. Germline V CDR1 and CDR2: SGHTA, FQGNSA. The CDR3 contains 15 residues. The CDR3 loop is CASSLAPVYNSPLHF. CDR3 nucleotides: TGTGCCAGCAGCTTAGCGCCGGTTTATAATTCACCCCTCCACTTT.

V and J are TRBV18 and TRBJ1-4; no clear D. V lost 2 bases and J lost 3, with 7 bases in between. CDR3 length: 14 residues. Looked up from germline, CDR1 is KGHSH and CDR2 is LQKENI. CDR3 in DNA: TGTGCCAGCTCACCAACTAAGGCTAATGAAAAACTGTTTTTT. Its protein is CASSPTKANEKLFF.

The chain couples TRBV10-3 to TRBJ2-7, with a weak D call TRBD1 (6 bases). Trimming removed 1 base from V and 6 bases from J, with 10 bases in between. The CDR3 covers 13 residues. Germline V gives CDR1 ENHRY, CDR2 SYGVKD. In nucleotides, the CDR3 is TGTGCCATCAGTGAGTTGCTAGGGGGCGAGCAGTACGTC. This sequence encodes CAISELLGGEQYV.

V usage is TRBV5-1 and J usage is TRBJ2-1; possibly TRBD1 for D (5 bases). Germline-derived CDR1 and CDR2 are SGHRS and YFSETQ. With 0 bases removed from V and 12 bases from J, the gap between germline ends came to 13 bases. The CDR3 has 13 residues. The CDR3 DNA reads TGCGCCAGCAGCTTGGCCCAGGGCAGTGTGCAGTTCTTC. Translated, it gives CASSLAQGSVQFF.

The CDR3 loop is CASSQEDRGHSYTF. For the CDR3, the DNA is TGTGCCAGCAGCCAAGAGGACAGGGGACACAGCTACACCTTC. This chain connects TRBV7-9 to TRBJ1-2; TRBD1 aligns across 9 bases. Germline CDR1 SEHNR, CDR2 FQNEAQ (reference sequence). The CDR3 totals 14 residues. The ends lost 5 bases at V and 9 bases at J; junction bases unmatched: 10.

The chain carries TRBV9 and TRBJ2-1; TRBD1 aligns across 10 bases. Per the germline V gene, CDR1 is SGDLS and CDR2 is YYNGEE. The CDR3 contains 17 residues. The V and J ends lost 5 bases and 8 bases, in that order; junction bases with no gene match: 16. CDR3: CASSPEEGQGPRDEQFF. In DNA, the CDR3 is TGTGCCAGCAGTCCCGAGGAGGGACAGGGGCCACGGGATGAGCAGTTCTTC.

The rearrangement links TRBV30 to TRBJ1-1; D gene ambiguous. Germline V gene data show CDR1 as GTSNPN and CDR2 as SVGIG (reference sequence). V lost 2 bases, J lost 4 bases, and 8 bases lay in between. The CDR3 runs 12 residues. The CDR3 is CAWSLESTEAFF. The CDR3 DNA is TGTGCCTGGAGTCTGGAGAGCACTGAAGCTTTCTTT.

The chain employs TRBV3-1 (or the pseudogene TRBV3-2) and TRBJ1-4, with D possibly being TRBD1 (5 bases). The CDR3 runs to 17 residues. Germline V gives CDR1 LGHDT, CDR2 YNNKEL (reference sequence). Trimming shortened V by 0 bases and J by 7 bases, and 18 bases separated the two germline ends. The CDR3, as DNA: TGTGCCAGCAGCCAAGATCCTGTGGGGCCGGCCCCTGAAAAACTGTTTTTT. Residues: CASSQDPVGPAPEKLFF.

The chain links TRBV5-6 to TRBJ1-2; 9 nucleotides line up with TRBD1. The CDR3 consists of 13 residues. The V gene end was trimmed by 4 bases and the J gene end by 8 bases; junction bases not matched to a gene: 6. Germline V gene sequence: CDR1 SGHDT, CDR2 YYEEEE. In nucleotides, the CDR3 is TGTGCCAGCAGCCAACAGGGGGCGAAAGGCTACACCTTC. It yields the protein CASSQQGAKGYTF.

The chain is built from TRBV4-2 and TRBJ2-3; 11 bases are shared with TRBD2. Germline V lookup: CDR1 LGHNA, CDR2 YNFKEQ. Trimming at V came to 1 base and at J to 2 bases, leaving 2 bases not matched to a gene. CDR3 length equals 16 residues. Here the CDR3 DNA reads TGTGCCAGCAGCCAAGCTAGCGGGAGGTTCACAGATACGCAGTATTTT. It specifies CASSQASGRFTDTQYF.

The rearrangement links TRBV5-4 to TRBJ1-2; D remains ambiguous. The germline CDR1 and CDR2 sequences are SGHNT and YYREEE (reference sequence). V was cut by 0 bases and J by 2 bases, with 11 bases left in between. The CDR3 totals 15 residues. CDR3 in DNA: TGTGCCAGCAGCTTGGTGGCAGAAAGAAACTATGGCTACACCTTC. It codes for CASSLVAERNYGYTF.

The chain employs TRBV7-2 and TRBJ1-1; no firm D call. The germline V and J ends were trimmed by 0 bases and 5 bases, with 7 bases remaining between them. Per germline, CDR1 SGHTA and CDR2 FQGNSA. There are 13 residues in the CDR3. CDR3 DNA: TGTGCCAGCAGCTTAGCCCCTAGAACTGAAGCTTTCTTT. It is translated as CASSLAPRTEAFF.

The V and J genes are TRBV6-2 or TRBV6-3 and TRBJ1-5; D remains unclear. The CDR3 consists of 16 residues. Trimming shortened V by 2 bases and J by 4 bases, and 15 bases separated the two germline ends. Germline V gene data show CDR1 as MNHEY and CDR2 as SVGEGT. The DNA for the CDR3 is TGTGCCAGCAGTTACAGGACGGTCGGGGAAAATCAGCCCCAGCATTTT. Protein: CASSYRTVGENQPQHF.

This rearrangement joins TRBV29-1 to TRBJ1-1, with D unresolved. Germline V gene data show CDR1 as SQVTM and CDR2 as ANQGSEA. The CDR3 is made up of 10 amino acids. Trimming stripped 7 bases from V and 7 bases from J, with 10 bases between. CDR3 loop: CSAGLIEAFF. The CDR3 nucleotides read TGCAGCGCCGGACTCATTGAAGCTTTCTTT.

This chain connects TRBV5-4 to TRBJ2-3; 10 bases agree with TRBD2. Trimming removed 1 base from V and 2 bases from J; junction bases left unmatched: 4. Germline CDR1 is SGHNT and CDR2 is YYREEE (reference sequence). The CDR3 length is 16 residues. The CDR3 sequence is CASSLKAGGITDTQYF. In DNA, the CDR3 is TGTGCCAGCAGCTTGAAAGCGGGGGGGATCACAGATACGCAGTATTTT.

The CDR3 coding sequence is TGTGCCTGGAGTGCGGTCCCGGGAGGTAATCAGCCCCAGCATTTT. Amino acids: CAWSAVPGGNQPQHF. This sequence joins TRBV30 and TRBJ1-5; no reliable D call. The V end was cut by 1 base, the J end by 4 bases, with 14 bases between. This CDR3 region has 15 residues. The germline V gene encodes CDR1 GTSNPN and CDR2 SVGIG (reference sequence).

This clone came up a few times. The rearrangement joins TRBV25-1 to TRBJ1-6; D gene unclear. The V end was cut by 0 bases, the J end by 7 bases, with 10 bases between. CDR1 is MGHDK, CDR2 SYGVNS, per germline. The CDR3 runs 15 residues. The CDR3 coding sequence is TGTGCCAGCAGTGAATACCGGACTTCGAATTCACCCCTCCACTTT. It is translated as CASSEYRTSNSPLHF.

This chain uses TRBV5-6 with TRBJ2-7, with 10 bases lining up with TRBD2. The CDR3 covers 15 residues. Trimming took 10 bases from V and 4 from J; bases not matched to a gene: 14. Germline CDR1 reads SGHDT; CDR2 reads YYEEEE. The CDR3 nucleotides read TGTGCCTACAGTCAGGCTAGCGGGGGAGAATACGAGCAGTACTTC. Translation: CAYSQASGGEYEQYF. The variable domain in full, completed from reference TRBV5-6 and TRBJ2-7, reads DAGVTQSPTHLIKTRGQQVTLRCSPKSGHDTVSWYQQALGQGPQFIFQYYEEEERQRGNFPDRFSGHQFPNYSSELNVNALLLGDSALYLCAYSQASGGEYEQYFGPGTRLTVT.

The chain couples TRBV4-3 to TRBJ1-2; TRBD1 matches at 7 bases. The CDR3 totals 15 residues. The trim removed 4 bases at V and 4 bases at J, leaving 9 bases unmatched. Germline CDR1 is LGHNA and CDR2 is YSLEER. CDR3 DNA sequence: TGCGCCAGCAGCCCCCGAGGGACAGTCCTCTATGGCTACACCTTC. Protein sequence: CASSPRGTVLYGYTF.